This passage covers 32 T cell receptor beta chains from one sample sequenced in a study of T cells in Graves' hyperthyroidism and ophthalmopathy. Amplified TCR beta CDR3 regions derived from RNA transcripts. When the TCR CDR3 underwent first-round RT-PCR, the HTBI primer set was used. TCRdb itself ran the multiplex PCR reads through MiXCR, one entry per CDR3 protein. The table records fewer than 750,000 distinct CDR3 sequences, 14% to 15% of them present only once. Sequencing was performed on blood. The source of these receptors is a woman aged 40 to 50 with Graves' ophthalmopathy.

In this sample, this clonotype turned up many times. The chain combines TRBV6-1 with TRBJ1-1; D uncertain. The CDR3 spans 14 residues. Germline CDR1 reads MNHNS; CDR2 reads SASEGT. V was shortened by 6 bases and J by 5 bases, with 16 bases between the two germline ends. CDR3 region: CASRRTPGGTEAFF. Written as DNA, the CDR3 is TGTGCCAGCAGAAGGACCCCCGGAGGGACTGAAGCTTTCTTT.

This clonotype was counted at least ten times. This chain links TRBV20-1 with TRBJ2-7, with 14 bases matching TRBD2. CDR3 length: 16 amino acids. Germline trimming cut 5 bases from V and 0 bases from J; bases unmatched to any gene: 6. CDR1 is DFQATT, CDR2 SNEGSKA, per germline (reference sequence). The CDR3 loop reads CSAFGTSGSSSYEQYF. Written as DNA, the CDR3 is TGCAGTGCTTTCGGGACTAGCGGGAGTTCCTCCTACGAGCAGTACTTC.

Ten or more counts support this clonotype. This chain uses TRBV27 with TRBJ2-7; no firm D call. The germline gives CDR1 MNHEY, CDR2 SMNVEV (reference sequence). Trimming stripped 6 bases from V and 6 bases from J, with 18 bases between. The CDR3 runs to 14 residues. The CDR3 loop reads CASSLVNRWGEQYF. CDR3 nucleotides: TGTGCCAGCAGCCTCGTTAATCGATGGGGCGAGCAGTACTTC.

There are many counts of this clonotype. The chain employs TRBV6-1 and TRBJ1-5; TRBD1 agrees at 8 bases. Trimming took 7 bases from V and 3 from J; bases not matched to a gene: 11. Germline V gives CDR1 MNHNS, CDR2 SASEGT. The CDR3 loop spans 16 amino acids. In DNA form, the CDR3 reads TGTGCCAGCATGAATGTTTGGGGACAGGCCAATCAGCCCCAGCATTTT. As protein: CASMNVWGQANQPQHF.

The CDR3 protein is CASSLGSPPYEQYF. CDR3 nucleotide sequence: TGTGCCAGCAGCCTAGGGTCTCCCCCCTACGAGCAGTACTTC. The J gene is TRBJ2-7, the V gene TRBV7-6; D gene ambiguous. This CDR3 contains 14 residues. Looked up from germline, CDR1 is SGHVS and CDR2 is FNYEAQ. V lost 5 bases and J 2 bases, leaving 13 bases between the germline ends.

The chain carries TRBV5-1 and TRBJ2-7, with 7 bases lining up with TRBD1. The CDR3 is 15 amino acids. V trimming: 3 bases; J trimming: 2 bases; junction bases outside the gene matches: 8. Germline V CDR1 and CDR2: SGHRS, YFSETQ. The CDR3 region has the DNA TGCGCCAGCAGCTCGGCAGGGGGAGCCGCCTACGAGCAGTACTTC. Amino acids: CASSSAGGAAYEQYF.

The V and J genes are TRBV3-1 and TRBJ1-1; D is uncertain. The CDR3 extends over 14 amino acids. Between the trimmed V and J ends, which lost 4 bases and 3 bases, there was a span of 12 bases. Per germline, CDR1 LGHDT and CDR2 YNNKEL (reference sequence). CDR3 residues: CASSRKVQDTEAFF. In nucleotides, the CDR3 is TGTGCCAGCAGCCGAAAGGTCCAGGACACTGAAGCTTTCTTT.

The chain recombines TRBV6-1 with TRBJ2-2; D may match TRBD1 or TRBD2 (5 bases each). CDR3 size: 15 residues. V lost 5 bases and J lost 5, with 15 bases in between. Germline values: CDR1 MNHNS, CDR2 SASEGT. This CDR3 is CASSPRDLWTGELFF. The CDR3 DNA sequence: TGTGCCAGCAGTCCTAGGGACCTATGGACCGGGGAGCTGTTTTTT.

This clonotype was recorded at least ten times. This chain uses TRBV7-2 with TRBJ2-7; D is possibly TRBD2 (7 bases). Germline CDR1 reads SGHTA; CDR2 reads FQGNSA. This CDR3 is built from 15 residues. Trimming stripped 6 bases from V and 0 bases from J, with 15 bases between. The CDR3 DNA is TGTGCCAGCAGTCCCAGGGGCGGGAGCTCCTACGAGCAGTACTTC. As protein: CASSPRGGSSYEQYF.

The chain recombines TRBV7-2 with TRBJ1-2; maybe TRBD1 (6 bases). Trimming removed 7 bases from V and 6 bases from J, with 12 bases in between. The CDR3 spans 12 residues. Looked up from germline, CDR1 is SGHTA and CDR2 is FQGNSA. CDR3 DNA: TGTGCCAGCACCCTAGGGGGTCATGGCTACACCTTC. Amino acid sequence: CASTLGGHGYTF.

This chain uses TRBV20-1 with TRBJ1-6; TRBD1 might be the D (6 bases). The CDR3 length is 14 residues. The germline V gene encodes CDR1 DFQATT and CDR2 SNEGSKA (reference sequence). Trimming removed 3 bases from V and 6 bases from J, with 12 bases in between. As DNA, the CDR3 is TGCAGTGCTAGGGACAGCGGGACTAATTCACCCCTCCACTTT. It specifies CSARDSGTNSPLHF.

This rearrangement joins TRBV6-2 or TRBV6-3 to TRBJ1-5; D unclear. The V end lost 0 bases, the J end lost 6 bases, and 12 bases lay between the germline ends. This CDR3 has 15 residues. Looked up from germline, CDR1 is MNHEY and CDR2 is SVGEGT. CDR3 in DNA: TGTGCCAGCAGTTACTCAGGGAACGTCCGTCAGCCCCAGCATTTT. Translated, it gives CASSYSGNVRQPQHF.

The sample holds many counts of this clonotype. The CDR3 loop reads CASSQNDPGSEQYF. The CDR3 DNA follows: TGTGCCAGCAGCCAAAATGATCCAGGGAGTGAGCAGTACTTC. The V and J genes are TRBV3-1 and TRBJ2-7; D is perhaps TRBD1 or TRBD2 (5 bases each). In germline, CDR1 is LGHDT, CDR2 YNNKEL (reference sequence). The length of the CDR3 is 14 residues. With 2 bases removed from V and 7 bases from J, the gap between germline ends came to 15 bases.

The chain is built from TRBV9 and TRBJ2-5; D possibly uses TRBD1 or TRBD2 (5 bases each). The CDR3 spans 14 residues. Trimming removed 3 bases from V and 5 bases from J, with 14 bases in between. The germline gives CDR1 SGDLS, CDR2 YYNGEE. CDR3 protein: CASSADGWGETQYF. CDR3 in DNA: TGTGCCAGCAGCGCGGACGGATGGGGGGAGACCCAGTACTTC. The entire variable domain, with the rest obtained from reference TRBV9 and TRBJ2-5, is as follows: DSGVTQTPKHLITATGQRVTLRCSPRSGDLSVYWYQQSLDQGLQFLIQYYNGEERAKGNILERFSAQQFPDLHSELNLSSLELGDSALYFCASSADGWGETQYFGPGTRLLVL.

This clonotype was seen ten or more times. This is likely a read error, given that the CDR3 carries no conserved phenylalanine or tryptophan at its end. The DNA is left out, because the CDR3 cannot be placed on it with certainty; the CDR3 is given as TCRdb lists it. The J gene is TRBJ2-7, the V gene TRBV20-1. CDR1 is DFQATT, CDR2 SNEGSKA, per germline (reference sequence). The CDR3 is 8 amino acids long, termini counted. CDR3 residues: CSARDADS.

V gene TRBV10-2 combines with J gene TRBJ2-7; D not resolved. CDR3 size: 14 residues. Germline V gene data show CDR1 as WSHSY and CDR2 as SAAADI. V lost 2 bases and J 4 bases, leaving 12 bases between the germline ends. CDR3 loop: CASSETAPVYEQYF. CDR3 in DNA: TGCGCCAGCAGTGAGACAGCCCCTGTGTACGAGCAGTACTTC.

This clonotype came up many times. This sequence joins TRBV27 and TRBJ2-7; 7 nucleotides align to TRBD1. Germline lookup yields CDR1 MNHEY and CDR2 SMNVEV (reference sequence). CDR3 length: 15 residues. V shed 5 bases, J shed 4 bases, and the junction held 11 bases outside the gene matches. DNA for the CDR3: TGTGCCAGCAGTACTCAGGGGGTTGGAAATTACGAGCAGTACTTC. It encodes CASSTQGVGNYEQYF.

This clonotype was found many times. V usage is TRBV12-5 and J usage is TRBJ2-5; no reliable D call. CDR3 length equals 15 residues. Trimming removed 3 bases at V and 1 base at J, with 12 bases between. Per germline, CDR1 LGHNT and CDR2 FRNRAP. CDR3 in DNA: TGTGCTAGTGGTTTTTTCGGTACGCCCCAAGAGACCCAGTACTTC. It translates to CASGFFGTPQETQYF.

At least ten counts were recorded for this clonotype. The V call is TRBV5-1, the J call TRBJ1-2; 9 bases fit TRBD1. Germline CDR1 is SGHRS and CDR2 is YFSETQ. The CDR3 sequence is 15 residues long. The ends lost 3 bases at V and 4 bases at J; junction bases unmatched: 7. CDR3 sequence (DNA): TGCGCCAGCAGCTCAACAGGGGGCGCAGGCTATGGCTACACCTTC. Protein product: CASSSTGGAGYGYTF.

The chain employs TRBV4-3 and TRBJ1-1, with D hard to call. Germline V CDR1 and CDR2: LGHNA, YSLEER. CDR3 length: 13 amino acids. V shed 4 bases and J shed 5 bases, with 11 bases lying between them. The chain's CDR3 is CASSLRSATEAFF. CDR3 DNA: TGCGCCAGCAGCCTCAGGAGTGCGACTGAAGCTTTCTTT.

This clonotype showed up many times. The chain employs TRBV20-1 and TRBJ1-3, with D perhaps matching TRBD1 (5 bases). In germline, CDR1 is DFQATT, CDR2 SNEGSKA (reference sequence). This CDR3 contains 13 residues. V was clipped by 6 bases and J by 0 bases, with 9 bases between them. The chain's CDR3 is CSAPGGSGNTIYF. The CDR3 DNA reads TGCAGTGCCCCCGGGGGCTCTGGAAACACCATATATTTT.

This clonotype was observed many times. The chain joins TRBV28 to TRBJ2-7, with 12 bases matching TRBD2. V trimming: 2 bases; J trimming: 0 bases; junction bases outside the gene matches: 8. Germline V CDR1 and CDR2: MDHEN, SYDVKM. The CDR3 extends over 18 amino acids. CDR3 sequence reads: CASSLRLAGGKNSYEQYF. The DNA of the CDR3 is TGTGCCAGCAGTTTAAGGCTAGCGGGAGGGAAGAACTCCTACGAGCAGTACTTC.

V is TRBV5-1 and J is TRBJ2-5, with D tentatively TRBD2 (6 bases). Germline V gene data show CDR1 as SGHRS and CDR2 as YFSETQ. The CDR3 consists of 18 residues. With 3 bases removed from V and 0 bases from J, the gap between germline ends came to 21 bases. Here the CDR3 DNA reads TGCGCCAGCAGCTCTGTTCCTCCTATAGCGGACCACCAAGAGACCCAGTACTTC. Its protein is CASSSVPPIADHQETQYF.

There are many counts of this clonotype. CDR3 in amino acids: CASSPGQAYTGELFF. The DNA of the CDR3 is TGTGCCAGCAGCCCGGGACAGGCGTACACCGGGGAGCTGTTTTTT. The chain combines TRBV6-1 with TRBJ2-2; 8 bases are shared with TRBD1. Germline V lookup: CDR1 MNHNS, CDR2 SASEGT. This CDR3 spans 15 amino acids. V trimming: 6 bases; J trimming: 3 bases; junction bases outside the gene matches: 6.

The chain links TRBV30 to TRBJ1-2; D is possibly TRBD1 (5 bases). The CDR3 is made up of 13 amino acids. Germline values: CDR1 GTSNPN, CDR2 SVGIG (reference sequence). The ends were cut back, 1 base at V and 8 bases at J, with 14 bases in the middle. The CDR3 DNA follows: TGTGCCTGGAGTGGGACTACGCGGGGGGGCTACACCTTC. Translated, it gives CAWSGTTRGGYTF.

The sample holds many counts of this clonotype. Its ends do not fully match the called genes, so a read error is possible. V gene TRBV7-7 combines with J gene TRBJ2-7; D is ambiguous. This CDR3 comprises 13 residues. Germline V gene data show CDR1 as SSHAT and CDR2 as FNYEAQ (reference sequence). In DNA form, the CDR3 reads TGTGCTAGCAGCGTCGCACCTGCCTACGAGCAGTACTTC. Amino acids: CASSVAPAYEQYF. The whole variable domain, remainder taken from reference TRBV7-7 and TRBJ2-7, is GAGVSQSPRYKVTKRGQDVTLRCDPISSHATLYWYQQALGQGPEFLTYFNYEAQPDKSGLPSDRFSAERPEGSISTLTIQRTEQRDSAMYRCASSVAPAYEQYFGPGTRLTVT.

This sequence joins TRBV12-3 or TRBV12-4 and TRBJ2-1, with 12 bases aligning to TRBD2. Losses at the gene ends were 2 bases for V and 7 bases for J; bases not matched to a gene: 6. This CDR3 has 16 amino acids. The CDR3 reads CASSLWTSGMGNEQFF. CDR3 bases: TGTGCCAGCAGTTTATGGACTAGCGGGATGGGGAATGAGCAGTTCTTC.

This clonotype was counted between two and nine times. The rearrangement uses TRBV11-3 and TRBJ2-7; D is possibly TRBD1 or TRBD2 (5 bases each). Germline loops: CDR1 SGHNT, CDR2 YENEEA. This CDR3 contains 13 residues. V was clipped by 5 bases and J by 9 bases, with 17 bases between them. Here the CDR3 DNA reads TGTGCCAGCAGCAGTCGGGGCAGGCCCGGGCAGTACTTC. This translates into CASSSRGRPGQYF.

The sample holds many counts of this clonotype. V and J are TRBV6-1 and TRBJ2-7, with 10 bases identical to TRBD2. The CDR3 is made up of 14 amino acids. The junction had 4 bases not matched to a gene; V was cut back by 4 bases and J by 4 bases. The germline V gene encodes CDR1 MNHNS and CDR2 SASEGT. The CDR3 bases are TGTGCCAGCAGTGGGGGTAGCGGGAGGTACGAGCAGTACTTC. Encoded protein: CASSGGSGRYEQYF.

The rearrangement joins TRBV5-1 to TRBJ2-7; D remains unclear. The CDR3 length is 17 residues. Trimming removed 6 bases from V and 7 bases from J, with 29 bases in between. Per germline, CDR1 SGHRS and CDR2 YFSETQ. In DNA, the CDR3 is TGCGCCAGCACCCCCCGGGCGAGTCTTCTGGGGTTGGGTGAGCAGTACTTC. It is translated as CASTPRASLLGLGEQYF. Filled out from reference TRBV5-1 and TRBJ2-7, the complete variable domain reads KAGVTQTPRYLIKTRGQQVTLSCSPISGHRSVSWYQQTPGQGLQFLFEYFSETQRNKGNFPGRFSGRQFSNSRSEMNVSTLELGDSALYLCASTPRASLLGLGEQYFGPGTRLTVT.

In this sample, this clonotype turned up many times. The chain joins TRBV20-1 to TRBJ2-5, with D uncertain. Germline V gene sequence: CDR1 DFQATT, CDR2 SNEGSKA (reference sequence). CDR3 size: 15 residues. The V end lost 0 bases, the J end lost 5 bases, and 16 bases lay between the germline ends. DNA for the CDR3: TGCAGTGCTAGAGATTCGGTTCGGGTTCGTGAGACCCAGTACTTC. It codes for CSARDSVRVRETQYF.

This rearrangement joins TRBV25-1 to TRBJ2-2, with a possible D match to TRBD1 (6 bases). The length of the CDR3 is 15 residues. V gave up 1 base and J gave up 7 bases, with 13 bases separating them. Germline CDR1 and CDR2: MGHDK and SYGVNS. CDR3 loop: CASSESVQGVGELFF. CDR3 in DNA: TGTGCCAGCAGTGAATCGGTACAGGGCGTCGGGGAGCTGTTTTTT.